The clone carrying this T cell receptor beta chain showed up just a few times. Its antigen is as yet unknown. The data originate from a study of beta chain features in type 1 diabetes. CDR3 length equals 14 residues. Trimming removed 2 bases from V and 4 bases from J, with 11 bases in between. Germline lookup yields CDR1 MNHNY and CDR2 SVGAGI (reference sequence). The whole isolated RNA underwent reverse transcription, so sequencing captured expressed TCRB transcripts. Repertoires were generated with immunoSEQ multiplex PCR, while TCRdb's copy carries only in-frame clones and drops some. The sample has 150,000 to 190,000 clones; around 8% are singletons. Study-wide points: Insertion counts at VDJ junctions were lower in type 1 diabetes patients, who also showed more deletions there.

V is TRBV6-6 and J is TRBJ2-5; D perhaps matches TRBD2 (5 bases). Material for sequencing was central memory CD4+ T cells from blood. The sequence derives from a man between 18 and 35 years old in good health. CDR3 sequence reads: CASSYEGPPETQYF. The DNA of the CDR3 is TGTGCCAGCAGTTACGAGGGCCCCCCAGAGACCCAGTACTTC.